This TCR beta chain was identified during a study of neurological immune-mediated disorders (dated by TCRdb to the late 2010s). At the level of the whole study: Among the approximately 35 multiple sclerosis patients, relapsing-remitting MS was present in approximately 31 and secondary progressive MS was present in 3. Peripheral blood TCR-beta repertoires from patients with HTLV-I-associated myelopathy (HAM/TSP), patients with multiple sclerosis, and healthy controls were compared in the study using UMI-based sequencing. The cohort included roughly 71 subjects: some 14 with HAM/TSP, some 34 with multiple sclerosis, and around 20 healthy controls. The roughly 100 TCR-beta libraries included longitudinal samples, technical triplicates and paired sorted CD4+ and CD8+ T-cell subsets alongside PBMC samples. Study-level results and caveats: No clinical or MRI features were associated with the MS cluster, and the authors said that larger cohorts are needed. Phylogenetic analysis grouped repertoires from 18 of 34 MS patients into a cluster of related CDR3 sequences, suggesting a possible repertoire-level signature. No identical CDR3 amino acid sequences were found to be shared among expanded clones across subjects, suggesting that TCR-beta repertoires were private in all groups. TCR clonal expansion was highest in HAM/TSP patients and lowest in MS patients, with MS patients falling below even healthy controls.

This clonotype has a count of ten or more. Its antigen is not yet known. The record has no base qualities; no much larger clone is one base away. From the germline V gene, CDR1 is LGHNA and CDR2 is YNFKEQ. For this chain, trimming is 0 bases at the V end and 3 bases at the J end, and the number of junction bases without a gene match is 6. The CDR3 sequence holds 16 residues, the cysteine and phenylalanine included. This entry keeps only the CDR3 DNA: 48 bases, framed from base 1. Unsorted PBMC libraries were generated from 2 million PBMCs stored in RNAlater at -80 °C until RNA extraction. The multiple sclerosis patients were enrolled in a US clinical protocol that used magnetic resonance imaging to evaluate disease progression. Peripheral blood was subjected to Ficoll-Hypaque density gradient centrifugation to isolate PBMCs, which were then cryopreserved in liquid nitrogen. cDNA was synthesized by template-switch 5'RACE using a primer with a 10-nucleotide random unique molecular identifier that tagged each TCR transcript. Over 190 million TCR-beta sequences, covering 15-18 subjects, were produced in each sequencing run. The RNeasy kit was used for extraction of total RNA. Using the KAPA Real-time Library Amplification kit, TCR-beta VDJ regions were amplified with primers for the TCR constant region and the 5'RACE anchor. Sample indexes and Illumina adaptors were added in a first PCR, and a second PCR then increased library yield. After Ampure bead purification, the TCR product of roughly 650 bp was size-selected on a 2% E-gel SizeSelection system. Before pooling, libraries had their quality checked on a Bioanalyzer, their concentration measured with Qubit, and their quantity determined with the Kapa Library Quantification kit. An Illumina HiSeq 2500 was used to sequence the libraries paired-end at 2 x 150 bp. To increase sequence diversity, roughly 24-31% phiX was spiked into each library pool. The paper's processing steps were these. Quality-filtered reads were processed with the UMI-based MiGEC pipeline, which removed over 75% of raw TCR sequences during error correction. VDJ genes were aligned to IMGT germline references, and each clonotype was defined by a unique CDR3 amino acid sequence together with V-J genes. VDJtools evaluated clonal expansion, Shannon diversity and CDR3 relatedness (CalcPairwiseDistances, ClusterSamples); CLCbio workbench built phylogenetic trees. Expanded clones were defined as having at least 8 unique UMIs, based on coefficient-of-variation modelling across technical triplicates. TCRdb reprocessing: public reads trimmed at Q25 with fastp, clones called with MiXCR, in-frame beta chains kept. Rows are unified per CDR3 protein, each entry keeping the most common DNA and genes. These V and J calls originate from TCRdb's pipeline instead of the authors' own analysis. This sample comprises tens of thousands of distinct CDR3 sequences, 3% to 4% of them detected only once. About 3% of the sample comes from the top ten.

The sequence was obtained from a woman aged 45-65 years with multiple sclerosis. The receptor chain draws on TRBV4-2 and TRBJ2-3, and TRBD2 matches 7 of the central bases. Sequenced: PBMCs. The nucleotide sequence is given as TGTGCCAGCAGCCAAGATCTGGGGGGAGGGACAGATACGCAGTATTTT. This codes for CASSQDLGGGTDTQYF.